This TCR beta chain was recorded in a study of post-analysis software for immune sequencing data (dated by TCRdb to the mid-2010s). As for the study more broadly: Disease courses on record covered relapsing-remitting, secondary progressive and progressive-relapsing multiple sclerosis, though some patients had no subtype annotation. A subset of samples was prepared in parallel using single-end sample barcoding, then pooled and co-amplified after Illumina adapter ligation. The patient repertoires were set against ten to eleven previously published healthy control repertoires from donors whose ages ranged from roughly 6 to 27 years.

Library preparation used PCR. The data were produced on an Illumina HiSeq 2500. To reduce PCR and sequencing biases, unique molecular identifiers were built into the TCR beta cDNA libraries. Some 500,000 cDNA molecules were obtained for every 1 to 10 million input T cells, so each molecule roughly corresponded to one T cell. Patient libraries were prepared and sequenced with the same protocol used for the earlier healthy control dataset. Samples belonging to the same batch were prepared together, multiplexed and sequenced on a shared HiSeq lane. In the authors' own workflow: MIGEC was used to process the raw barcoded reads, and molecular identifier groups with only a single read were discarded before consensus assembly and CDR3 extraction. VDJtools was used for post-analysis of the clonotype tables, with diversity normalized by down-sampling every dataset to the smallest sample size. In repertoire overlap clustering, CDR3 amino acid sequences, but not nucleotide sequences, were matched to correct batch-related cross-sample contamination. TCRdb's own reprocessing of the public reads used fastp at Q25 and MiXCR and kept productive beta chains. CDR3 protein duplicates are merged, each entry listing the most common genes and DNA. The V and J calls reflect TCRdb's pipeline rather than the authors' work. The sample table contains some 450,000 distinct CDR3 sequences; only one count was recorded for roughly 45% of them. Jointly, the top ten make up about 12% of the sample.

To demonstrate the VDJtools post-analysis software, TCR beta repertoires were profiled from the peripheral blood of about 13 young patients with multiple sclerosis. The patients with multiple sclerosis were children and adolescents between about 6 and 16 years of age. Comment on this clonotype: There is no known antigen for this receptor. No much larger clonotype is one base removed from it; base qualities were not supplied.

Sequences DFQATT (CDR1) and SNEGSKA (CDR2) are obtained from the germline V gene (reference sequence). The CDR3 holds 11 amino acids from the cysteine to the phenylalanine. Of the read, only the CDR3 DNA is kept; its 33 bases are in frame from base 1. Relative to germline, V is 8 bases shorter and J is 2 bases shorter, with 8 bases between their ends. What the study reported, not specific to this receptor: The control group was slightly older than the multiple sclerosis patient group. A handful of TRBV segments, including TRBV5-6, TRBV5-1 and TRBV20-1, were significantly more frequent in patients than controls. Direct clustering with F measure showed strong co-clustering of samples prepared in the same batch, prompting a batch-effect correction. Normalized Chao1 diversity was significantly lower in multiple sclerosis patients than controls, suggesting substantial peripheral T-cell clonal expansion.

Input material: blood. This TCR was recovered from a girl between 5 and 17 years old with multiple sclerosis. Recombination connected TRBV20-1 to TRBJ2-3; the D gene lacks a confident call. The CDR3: CSRLITDTQYF. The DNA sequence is TGCAGTAGGCTGATCACAGATACGCAGTATTTT.